These 20 T cell receptor beta chains came from one sample sequenced in a study of shared clonotypes between healthy human individuals. Only in-frame clones appear in the TCRdb table, and some are missing; sequencing was by immunoSEQ multiplex PCR. The sample lists more than 2,000,000 clones; 80% to 95% were seen once. Material for sequencing was naive CD4+ T cells from PBMCs. Subset specified: CD45RA+ positively selected. These receptors were obtained from a man aged 18-30 years in good health. Some clones in this sample may be carry-over from other donors' samples.

The J gene is TRBJ1-4, the V gene TRBV9; D ambiguous. This CDR3 has 15 residues. V was trimmed by 8 bases and J by 5 bases, leaving 19 bases between them. CDR1 SGDLS and CDR2 YYNGEE come from the germline V gene. CDR3 DNA: TGTGCCAGGCTACTTCTCACCGAACTGAATGAAAAACTGTTTTTT. Translated: CARLLLTELNEKLFF.

The CDR3 reads CASSPGSPSSGHNEQFF. In DNA form, the CDR3 reads TGTGCCAGCTCACCAGGGTCCCCCTCTAGCGGCCACAATGAGCAGTTCTTC. The genes are TRBV18 and TRBJ2-1; 7 bases agree with TRBD2. CDR1 and CDR2 from the germline V gene are KGHSH and LQKENI. J was trimmed by 5 bases and V by 2 bases; bases with no gene match: 12. The CDR3 has 17 amino acids.

CDR3: CASRYSGRSGEQFF. CDR3 coding DNA: TGCGCCAGCAGGTATAGCGGGAGATCGGGAGAGCAGTTCTTC. The chain couples TRBV4-1 to TRBJ2-1; 9 nucleotides align to TRBD2. CDR1 MGHRA and CDR2 YSYEKL come from the germline V gene. There are 14 residues in the CDR3. With 6 bases clipped from V and 10 bases from J, the junction kept 10 bases outside the gene matches.

The V call is TRBV29-1, the J call TRBJ2-7; D gene unclear. Trimming removed 5 bases at V and 0 bases at J, with 17 bases between. Per the germline V gene, CDR1 is SQVTM and CDR2 is ANQGSEA. This CDR3 has 15 residues. Here the CDR3 DNA reads TGCAGCGTTCTTGGTGGTGGCTCTGGCTCCTACGAGCAGTACTTC. Translation: CSVLGGGSGSYEQYF.

The chain has TRBV5-6 and TRBJ1-5; possibly TRBD1 for D (5 bases). Looked up from germline, CDR1 is SGHDT and CDR2 is YYEEEE. The CDR3 runs 14 residues. Trimming left V 4 bases short and J 3 bases short, with 11 bases between. CDR3 bases: TGTGCCAGCAGCCTCGGGGGGACCAATCAGCCCCAGCATTTT. This sequence encodes CASSLGGTNQPQHF.

The CDR3 nucleotides are TGCGCCAGCAGCTTGGGAGTAGGGGGGATTTTGGCTGAAGCTTTCTTT. Translated, it gives CASSLGVGGILAEAFF. The rearrangement links TRBV5-1 to TRBJ1-1, with D perhaps matching TRBD1 (6 bases). Germline lookup yields CDR1 SGHRS and CDR2 YFSETQ. V gave up 0 bases and J gave up 6 bases, with 18 bases separating them. The CDR3 is 16 residues long.

The chain joins TRBV9 to TRBJ2-3; D possibly matches TRBD1 or TRBD2 (5 bases each). The CDR3 loop spans 14 amino acids. Trimming cost V 3 bases and J 10 bases, with 18 bases left between them. Germline-derived CDR1 and CDR2 are SGDLS and YYNGEE. CDR3 nucleotide sequence: TGTGCCAGCAGCGCGGGACCCTCGGGGCTAGCGCAGTATTTT. It yields the protein CASSAGPSGLAQYF. The whole variable domain, filled in from reference TRBV9 and TRBJ2-3, reads DSGVTQTPKHLITATGQRVTLRCSPRSGDLSVYWYQQSLDQGLQFLIQYYNGEERAKGNILERFSAQQFPDLHSELNLSSLELGDSALYFCASSAGPSGLAQYFGPGTRLTVL.

The genes are TRBV25-1 and TRBJ2-1, with 8 positions matching TRBD1. The J segment lost 7 bases and the V segment lost 6 bases, leaving 11 bases of the junction unmatched. Germline loops: CDR1 MGHDK, CDR2 SYGVNS. There are 15 residues in the CDR3. The chain's CDR3 is CASSQAGTGGNEQFF. The DNA for the CDR3 is TGTGCCAGCAGCCAGGCCGGGACAGGCGGAAATGAGCAGTTCTTC.

The sample holds one count of this clone. This rearrangement joins TRBV30 to TRBJ2-7, with D possibly being TRBD1 or TRBD2 (5 bases each). The CDR3 covers 14 residues. Germline V gene sequence: CDR1 GTSNPN, CDR2 SVGIG (reference sequence). V dropped 5 bases and J dropped 0 bases, with 14 bases sitting between them. Here the CDR3 reads CAWSRGLSSYEQYF. The CDR3 coding sequence is TGTGCCTGGTCTCGGGGCCTCAGCTCCTACGAGCAGTACTTC. Full variable domain (missing parts from reference TRBV30 and TRBJ2-7): SQTIHQWPATLVQPVGSPLSLECTVEGTSNPNLYWYRQAAGRGLQLLFYSVGIGQISSEVPQNLSASRPQDRQFILSSKKLLLSDSGFYLCAWSRGLSSYEQYFGPGTRLTVT.

As regards this clone: This CDR3 is also generated by other DNA sequences in the sample. The V gene is TRBV18, the J gene TRBJ2-3, with D unresolved. Germline V gives CDR1 KGHSH, CDR2 LQKENI. The germline V and J ends were trimmed by 6 bases and 0 bases, with 7 bases remaining between them. The CDR3 has 13 residues. Here the CDR3 DNA reads TGTGCCAGCTCCCCGGCCAGCACAGATACGCAGTATTTT. It translates to CASSPASTDTQYF.

The V and J genes are TRBV2 and TRBJ1-5; no definite D call. CDR1 and CDR2 from the germline V gene are SNHLY and FYNNEI. CDR3 size: 14 residues. V was pared by 2 bases and J by 3 bases, with 8 bases between. CDR3 nucleotide sequence: TGTGCCAGCAGTGAACCGGTTTTCAATCAGCCCCAGCATTTT. Amino acid sequence: CASSEPVFNQPQHF.

This chain uses TRBV28 with TRBJ2-3; D might be TRBD2 (6 bases). Looked up from germline, CDR1 is MDHEN and CDR2 is SYDVKM. This CDR3 spans 14 amino acids. V was clipped by 8 bases and J by 3 bases, with 15 bases between them. DNA of the CDR3: TGTGCCAGCGGGCTTCCGGGAGTGACAGATACGCAGTATTTT. It specifies CASGLPGVTDTQYF.

V gene TRBV7-2 combines with J gene TRBJ1-3, with TRBD1 as a possible D gene (5 bases). The CDR3 spans 13 residues. Germline V lookup: CDR1 SGHTA, CDR2 FQGNSA. The V gene lost 1 base and the J gene lost 8 bases, with 9 bases spanning the gap. As DNA, the CDR3 is TGTGCCAGCAGCTTAGAAGGGGCGGACACCATATATTTT. This codes for CASSLEGADTIYF.

This clone was found once. The rearrangement links TRBV19 to TRBJ1-1; D uncertain. The germline V and J ends were trimmed by 4 bases and 3 bases, with 9 bases remaining between them. This CDR3 spans 13 amino acids. Germline loops: CDR1 LNHDA, CDR2 SQIVND (reference sequence). The CDR3 nucleotides are TGTGCCAGTAGTAAGGCCTGGGACACTGAAGCTTTCTTT. Its translation is CASSKAWDTEAFF.

The chain is built from TRBV7-8 and TRBJ1-1; D ambiguous. V was pared by 2 bases and J by 1 base, with 5 bases between. In germline, CDR1 is SGHVS, CDR2 FQNEAQ. The CDR3 is 13 amino acids. CDR3 sequence: CASSLLTNTEAFF. The DNA for the CDR3 is TGTGCCAGCAGCTTACTGACGAACACTGAAGCTTTCTTT.

The rearrangement links TRBV30 to TRBJ1-1, with a possible D match to TRBD1 (6 bases). V lost 8 bases, J lost 5 bases, and 9 bases lay in between. The CDR3 extends over 10 amino acids. Germline loops: CDR1 GTSNPN, CDR2 SVGIG (reference sequence). This chain's CDR3 is CAGQRTEAFF. CDR3 nucleotides: TGTGCCGGACAGAGAACTGAAGCTTTCTTT.

The chain uses TRBV7-3 and TRBJ2-3; D is perhaps TRBD1 (5 bases). Deletions cut 4 bases from V and 3 bases from J, with 11 bases between. Germline V gene lookup returns CDR1 SGHTA and CDR2 FQGTGA. The CDR3 is 14 residues long. The CDR3 bases are TGTGCCAGCAGCTCTCGCCCAGGGACAGATACGCAGTATTTT. It translates to CASSSRPGTDTQYF.

The V call is TRBV29-1, the J call TRBJ2-3; no firm D call. This CDR3 has 13 amino acids. V was shortened by 3 bases and J by 4 bases, with 11 bases between the two germline ends. Germline CDR1 is SQVTM and CDR2 is ANQGSEA. CDR3 sequence reads: CSVDLVTSDTQYF. The CDR3 nucleotides are TGCAGCGTTGATCTAGTTACCTCAGATACGCAGTATTTT.

The chain recombines TRBV7-3 with TRBJ2-7; possible D gene TRBD1, 7 bases. The CDR3 has 15 residues. CDR1 is SGHTA and CDR2 is FQGTGA in the germline V gene. Deletions cut 2 bases from V and 2 bases from J, with 13 bases between. The CDR3 region has the DNA TGTGCCAGCAGCTTATACCGCGGGACAGCCTACGAGCAGTACTTC. Protein product: CASSLYRGTAYEQYF.

The chain carries TRBV18 and TRBJ1-3; a weak D match, TRBD1 (5 bases). Per the germline V gene, CDR1 is KGHSH and CDR2 is LQKENI. V was cut by 5 bases and J by 4 bases, with 9 bases left in between. The CDR3 is made up of 13 amino acids. DNA for the CDR3: TGTGCCAGCTCATCAGGGCTCGGAAACACCATATATTTT. Translating gives CASSSGLGNTIYF.